A selection of T cell receptor beta chains follows, all from one sample in a study of shared clonotypes between healthy human individuals. Only in-frame clones appear in the TCRdb table, and some are missing; sequencing was by immunoSEQ multiplex PCR. The data show around 2,000,000 clones, with about 93% seen just once and 1.5% to 2% held by the top ten. Sequencing was carried out using naive CD8+ T cells from PBMCs. The receptor set was obtained from a man between 18 and 35 years old in good health. Some clones in this sample may be carry-over from other donors' samples. The CDR3 runs from the conserved cysteine through the conserved F or W. A D gene is named only where the DNA matches it firmly. Where a row states a size, it is once, few, many or the class of an expanded clone; other rows omit it.

. | . | TRBJ2-6 | TRBV7-3 | TGTGCCAGCAGCTCACGGGATCCGGACTCTGGGGCCAACGTCCTGACTTTC | CASSSRDPDSGANVLTF
. | . | TRBJ2-1 | TRBV6-5 | TGTGCCAGCAGTTACGGGGGGAGCGGCTACAATGAGCAGTTCTTC | CASSYGGSGYNEQFF
. | TRBD2 | TRBJ2-7 | TRBV9 | TGTGCCAGCAGCGCCGGGACTAGGGCTTACGAGCAGTACTTC | CASSAGTRAYEQYF
. | TRBD2 | TRBJ2-7 | TRBV27 | TGTGCCAGCAGTTTCCTATCCGGGACTAGAGTATTCGAGCAGTACTTC | CASSFLSGTRVFEQYF
. | . | TRBJ1-2 | TRBV25-1 | TGTGCCAGCAGTGGATTTGGGGACTTTGACTATGGCTACACCTTC | CASSGFGDFDYGYTF
. | . | TRBJ2-7 | TRBV6-6 | TGTGCCAGCAGTTACTCTGTAACGCTCCCCTCCGAGCAGTACTTC | CASSYSVTLPSEQYF
. | TRBD1 | TRBJ2-1 | TRBV7-9 | TGTGCCAGCAGCCTTACGAGGACAGGGGATTGGGGGAATGAGCAGTTCTTC | CASSLTRTGDWGNEQFF
. | . | TRBJ1-2 | TRBV4-3 | TGCGCCAGCAGCCAAGATCCCCCCGAGCTACTCGACTATGGCTACACCTTC | CASSQDPPELLDYGYTF
. | TRBD1 | TRBJ2-7 | TRBV27 | TGTGCCAGCAGTTTAATAGTCGGACAGGGGCTTGGCGAGCAGTACTTC | CASSLIVGQGLGEQYF
. | . | TRBJ2-5 | TRBV28 | TGTGCCAGCAGTCTCAGATACCAAGAGACCCAGTACTTC | CASSLRYQETQYF
. | TRBD2 | TRBJ2-7 | TRBV28 | TGTGCCAGCACCTGGGGCGGGAGGTACGAGCAGTACTTC | CASTWGGRYEQYF
. | . | TRBJ1-6 | TRBV7-9 | TGTGCCAGCAGCTTAATGGTTAGTTCACCCCTCCACTTT | CASSLMVSSPLHF
. | . | TRBJ1-1 | TRBV7-2 | TGTGCCAGCAGCTTTCCGCAGGGGCCGGGCACTGAAGCTTTCTTT | CASSFPQGPGTEAFF
. | . | TRBJ1-2 | TRBV27 | TGTGCCAGCAGTTTAAATTTATACTATGGCTACACCTTC | CASSLNLYYGYTF
. | . | TRBJ1-1 | TRBV7-9 | TGTGCCAGCAGCTCGGGGTCGAACACTGAAGCTTTCTTT | CASSSGSNTEAFF
. | . | TRBJ2-7 | TRBV7-9 | TGTGCCAGCAGCTCCGGTTTGGACGAGCAGTACTTC | CASSSGLDEQYF
. | TRBD2 | TRBJ2-7 | TRBV27 | TGTGCCAGCAGTTTCCTACTAGCGGGATTAAACGAGCAGTACTTC | CASSFLLAGLNEQYF
. | . | TRBJ1-1 | TRBV4-3 | TGCGCCAGCAGCCAAGTTATGGGCTTGTCCGGCACTGAAGCTTTCTTT | CASSQVMGLSGTEAFF
once | . | TRBJ2-7 | TRBV14 | TGTGCCAACGACAGAACCCTTTCCTACGAGCAGTACTTC | CANDRTLSYEQYF
. | . | TRBJ2-6 | TRBV18 | TGTGCCAGCTCACCGCCCGGCGGGCGTGGGGCCAACGTCCTGACTTTC | CASSPPGGRGANVLTF
. | . | TRBJ1-3 | TRBV28 | TGTGCCAGCAGTTTCCAACCGGGACACGGAAACACCATATATTTT | CASSFQPGHGNTIYF
. | . | TRBJ2-2 | TRBV27 | TGTGCCAGCACCTCCGTGGGGTCCACCGGGGAGCTGTTTTTT | CASTSVGSTGELFF
. | TRBD2 | TRBJ2-3 | TRBV27 | TGTGCCAGCAGTTTATCTCCCAGACTAGCGGGATTCACAGATACGCAGTATTTT | CASSLSPRLAGFTDTQYF